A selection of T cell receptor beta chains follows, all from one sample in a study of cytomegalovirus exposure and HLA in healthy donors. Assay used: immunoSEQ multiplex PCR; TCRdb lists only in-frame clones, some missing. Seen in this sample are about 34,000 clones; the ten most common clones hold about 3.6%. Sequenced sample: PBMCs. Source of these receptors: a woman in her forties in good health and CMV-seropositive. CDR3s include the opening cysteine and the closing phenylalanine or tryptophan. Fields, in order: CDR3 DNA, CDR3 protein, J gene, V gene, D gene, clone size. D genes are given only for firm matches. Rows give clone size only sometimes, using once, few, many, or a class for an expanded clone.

CDR3 DNA: TGTGCCTGGAGTCGGGATCGTCCTAACGAGCAGTACTTC
CDR3 protein: CAWSRDRPNEQYF
J gene: TRBJ2-7
V gene: TRBV30
D gene: .
clone size: .

CDR3 DNA: TGTGCCAGCAGTGAAGACAGCTCCTACAATGAGCAGTTCTTC
CDR3 protein: CASSEDSSYNEQFF
J gene: TRBJ2-1
V gene: TRBV2
D gene: .
clone size: .

CDR3 DNA: TGTGCCAGCAGTCAACGGTCCCGGGGTAGGGAGACCCAGTACTTC
CDR3 protein: CASSQRSRGRETQYF
J gene: TRBJ2-5
V gene: TRBV5-4
D gene: .
clone size: .

CDR3 DNA: TGTGCCAGCAGCTTGCAGGGGGCGGGGGATGGCTACACCTTC
CDR3 protein: CASSLQGAGDGYTF
J gene: TRBJ1-2
V gene: TRBV5-6
D gene: TRBD1
clone size: .

CDR3 DNA: TGTGCCAGCAGTTCAGACAGGAGTTCTGGCTACACCTTC
CDR3 protein: CASSSDRSSGYTF
J gene: TRBJ1-2
V gene: TRBV2
D gene: .
clone size: .

CDR3 DNA: TGTGCCACCAGCAGTGACAGGGGTTACGAGCAGTACTTC
CDR3 protein: CATSSDRGYEQYF
J gene: TRBJ2-7
V gene: TRBV15
D gene: TRBD1
clone size: .

CDR3 DNA: TGTGCCAGCAGCCCGAGAGACAGAACCCGGGGAAACACCATATATTTT
CDR3 protein: CASSPRDRTRGNTIYF
J gene: TRBJ1-3
V gene: TRBV9
D gene: .
clone size: .

CDR3 DNA: TGTGCCAGCAGTTATAGACAGGGATTGGGCACTGAAGCTTTCTTT
CDR3 protein: CASSYRQGLGTEAFF
J gene: TRBJ1-1
V gene: TRBV6-5
D gene: TRBD1
clone size: .

CDR3 DNA: TGTGCCAGTAGTATCCAACAGGGGGCTGGCTACACCTTC
CDR3 protein: CASSIQQGAGYTF
J gene: TRBJ1-2
V gene: TRBV19
D gene: TRBD1
clone size: .

CDR3 DNA: TGTGCCAGCAGAATCCCAGGATTTTATGGCTACACCTTC
CDR3 protein: CASRIPGFYGYTF
J gene: TRBJ1-2
V gene: TRBV28
D gene: .
clone size: .

CDR3 DNA: TGTGCCAGCAGCGCCTCGACAGTACAAGAGACCCAGTACTTC
CDR3 protein: CASSASTVQETQYF
J gene: TRBJ2-5
V gene: TRBV6-1
D gene: .
clone size: .

CDR3 DNA: TGTGCCAGCTCTCGAGTACTAGTGGGTGGCTACACCTTC
CDR3 protein: CASSRVLVGGYTF
J gene: TRBJ1-2
V gene: TRBV25-1
D gene: .
clone size: .

CDR3 DNA: TGTGCCAGCAGGGACAGGGGCTCTTTGGGGGAGCAGTACTTC
CDR3 protein: CASRDRGSLGEQYF
J gene: TRBJ2-7
V gene: TRBV2
D gene: TRBD1
clone size: .

CDR3 DNA: TGTGCCAGCAGCGTGACAGGGACGGGGACTGAAGCTTTCTTT
CDR3 protein: CASSVTGTGTEAFF
J gene: TRBJ1-1
V gene: TRBV9
D gene: TRBD1
clone size: .

CDR3 DNA: TGTGCCAGTAGTATTTTGGCGGGAGTACAAGAGACCCAGTACTTC
CDR3 protein: CASSILAGVQETQYF
J gene: TRBJ2-5
V gene: TRBV19
D gene: TRBD2
clone size: .

CDR3 DNA: TGTGCCAGCAGTGCTCAAGCGGGACTCACGGCGGGGGAGCTGTTTTTT
CDR3 protein: CASSAQAGLTAGELFF
J gene: TRBJ2-2
V gene: TRBV6-1
D gene: TRBD2
clone size: .

CDR3 DNA: TGTGCCAGCAGCCCGGCGGGGACAGGGACTGAAGCTTTCTTT
CDR3 protein: CASSPAGTGTEAFF
J gene: TRBJ1-1
V gene: TRBV7-9
D gene: TRBD1
clone size: .

CDR3 DNA: TGTGCCAGCAGCTTAGCGCAGGTCGCAAACATTCAGTACTTC
CDR3 protein: CASSLAQVANIQYF
J gene: TRBJ2-4
V gene: TRBV7-2
D gene: .
clone size: .

CDR3 DNA: TGTGCCAGCAGCTTAGGTATAGCGGGAGAAACAGATACGCAGTATTTT
CDR3 protein: CASSLGIAGETDTQYF
J gene: TRBJ2-3
V gene: TRBV7-8
D gene: TRBD2
clone size: .

CDR3 DNA: TGTGCCAGCAGGCTTTCTGGACAGACTCCGGCTAACTATGGCTACACCTTC
CDR3 protein: CASRLSGQTPANYGYTF
J gene: TRBJ1-2
V gene: TRBV11-2
D gene: .
clone size: .

CDR3 DNA: TGCAGCGTTGAACCGGGGGGGAACACTGAAGCTTTCTTT
CDR3 protein: CSVEPGGNTEAFF
J gene: TRBJ1-1
V gene: TRBV29-1
D gene: .
clone size: .

CDR3 DNA: TGTGCCAGCAGTTTATCCCAGGGGAACGAGCAGTACTTC
CDR3 protein: CASSLSQGNEQYF
J gene: TRBJ2-7
V gene: TRBV28
D gene: .
clone size: .

CDR3 DNA: TGCGCCAGCAGACCGACAGGGAGCTCCTACAATGAGCAGTTCTTC
CDR3 protein: CASRPTGSSYNEQFF
J gene: TRBJ2-1
V gene: TRBV4-1
D gene: TRBD1
clone size: .

CDR3 DNA: TGCGCCAGCAGCCAAGAAAGTGACAGCCTGAACGCTTTCTTT
CDR3 protein: CASSQESDSLNAFF
J gene: TRBJ1-1
V gene: TRBV4-1
D gene: .
clone size: .

CDR3 DNA: TGTGCCACCAGCAGCGGGTACAGCCTAGGGAGTGATACGCAGTATTTT
CDR3 protein: CATSSGYSLGSDTQYF
J gene: TRBJ2-3
V gene: TRBV15
D gene: .
clone size: .

CDR3 DNA: TGTGCCAGCAGTGAAACGGGTAGACGGCGGAGTGAAGATTTCTTT
CDR3 protein: CASSETGRRRSEDFF
J gene: TRBJ1-1
V gene: TRBV25-1
D gene: .
clone size: .

CDR3 DNA: TGTGCTAGTGCTGCGGGAGGGCCCAATGAGCAGTTCTTC
CDR3 protein: CASAAGGPNEQFF
J gene: TRBJ2-1
V gene: TRBV12-5
D gene: TRBD2
clone size: medium-sized

CDR3 DNA: TGTGCCAGCAGGACAGGGGGCGATCGGGATACGCAGTATTTT
CDR3 protein: CASRTGGDRDTQYF
J gene: TRBJ2-3
V gene: TRBV28
D gene: TRBD1
clone size: .

CDR3 DNA: TGTGCCAGCAGTTCCGGGACAGATACGCAGTATTTT
CDR3 protein: CASSSGTDTQYF
J gene: TRBJ2-3
V gene: TRBV28
D gene: .
clone size: .

CDR3 DNA: TGTGCCAGCACCCAGACTAGCGCGAGCACAGATACGCAGTATTTT
CDR3 protein: CASTQTSASTDTQYF
J gene: TRBJ2-3
V gene: TRBV9
D gene: TRBD2
clone size: .

CDR3 DNA: TGTGCCAGCAGCTTAGCCCGGACAGGACCTAACTATGGCTACACCTTC
CDR3 protein: CASSLARTGPNYGYTF
J gene: TRBJ1-2
V gene: TRBV11-2
D gene: TRBD1
clone size: .

CDR3 DNA: TGTGCCAGCAGCGTGACAGGGCGGTATGGCTACACCTTC
CDR3 protein: CASSVTGRYGYTF
J gene: TRBJ1-2
V gene: TRBV7-2
D gene: TRBD1
clone size: .

CDR3 DNA: TGTGCCAGCATCATCCGGGACATAAGTGAGACCCAGTACTTC
CDR3 protein: CASIIRDISETQYF
J gene: TRBJ2-5
V gene: TRBV6-1
D gene: .
clone size: .

CDR3 DNA: TGTGCCACACACGAGGACAGGGGCAGGGACATTCAGTACTTC
CDR3 protein: CATHEDRGRDIQYF
J gene: TRBJ2-4
V gene: TRBV6-1
D gene: TRBD1
clone size: .

CDR3 DNA: TGCGCCAGCAGCTTGGGTGGGAGTAGGCAGACCCAGTACTTC
CDR3 protein: CASSLGGSRQTQYF
J gene: TRBJ2-5
V gene: TRBV5-1
D gene: .
clone size: .

CDR3 DNA: TGCGCCAGCAGCCAAGTTTCAACCGGGGAGCTGTTTTTT
CDR3 protein: CASSQVSTGELFF
J gene: TRBJ2-2
V gene: TRBV4-3
D gene: .
clone size: .

CDR3 DNA: TGTGCCAGCATGGCTGGCTACGAGCAGTACTTC
CDR3 protein: CASMAGYEQYF
J gene: TRBJ2-7
V gene: TRBV11-2
D gene: .
clone size: .

CDR3 DNA: TGCGCCAGCAGCCAAGGGACTGGCCTTGGGGAGCAGTACTTC
CDR3 protein: CASSQGTGLGEQYF
J gene: TRBJ2-7
V gene: TRBV4-1
D gene: .
clone size: .

CDR3 DNA: TGCAGCGTTTCAACAGGGGCTCCAAGCGGTGACCAGTACTTC
CDR3 protein: CSVSTGAPSGDQYF
J gene: TRBJ2-5
V gene: TRBV29-1
D gene: TRBD1
clone size: .

CDR3 DNA: TGTGCCAGTAGGCAGAAGTACAGCTCCTACGAGCAGTACTTC
CDR3 protein: CASRQKYSSYEQYF
J gene: TRBJ2-7
V gene: TRBV19
D gene: .
clone size: .

CDR3 DNA: TGTGCCAGCTCACCACGGCTAGCGGCCTACAATGAGCAGTTCTTC
CDR3 protein: CASSPRLAAYNEQFF
J gene: TRBJ2-1
V gene: TRBV18
D gene: TRBD2
clone size: .

CDR3 DNA: TGTGCCAGCAGTCGGGACAGGAGTGCCTCTGGGGCCAACGTCCTGACTTTC
CDR3 protein: CASSRDRSASGANVLTF
J gene: TRBJ2-6
V gene: TRBV28
D gene: TRBD1
clone size: .

CDR3 DNA: TGTGCCAGCTCACCACTAATCGGGGTCCAGAACACTGAAGCTTTCTTT
CDR3 protein: CASSPLIGVQNTEAFF
J gene: TRBJ1-1
V gene: TRBV18
D gene: .
clone size: .